These 10 T cell receptor beta chains were all obtained from the same sample, sequenced in a study of T-cell reconstitution after alpha-beta-depleted transplantation in children. Unique molecular identifiers were incorporated during preparation of the TCRbeta library. TCRdb reanalysed the PCR reads using MiXCR and keeps one entry per CDR3 protein. The sample lists 450,000 to 500,000 distinct CDR3 sequences, around 12% occurring once. Specimen: PBMCs from the stem cell graft donor, collected from the stem cell graft. The source is a human donor who donated a stem cell graft to a child with combined immunodeficiency.

V usage is TRBV9 and J usage is TRBJ2-2; 8 nucleotides line up with TRBD2. Germline-derived CDR1 and CDR2 are SGDLS and YYNGEE. This CDR3 comprises 13 residues. The J segment lost 7 bases and the V segment lost 2 bases, leaving 1 base of the junction unmatched. The CDR3 loop reads CASSVGTSGELFF. CDR3 nucleotides: TGTGCCAGCAGCGTCGGGACTAGCGGGGAGCTGTTTTTT.

This clonotype was detected only a few times. The rearrangement uses TRBV7-9 and TRBJ2-1; the match to TRBD1 covers 9 bases. The CDR3 runs to 15 residues. CDR1 and CDR2 (germline): SEHNR, FQNEAQ (reference sequence). The ends lost 4 bases at V and 7 bases at J; junction bases unmatched: 8. The CDR3 DNA reads as TGTGCCAGCAGCTACCGACAGGGGGTGGGGAATGAGCAGTTCTTC. It is translated as CASSYRQGVGNEQFF.

This clonotype was seen more than once but under ten times. CDR3 bases: TGTGCCAGCAGCCCAGGAATTTCTGGGGCCAACGTCCTGACTTTC. Its protein product is CASSPGISGANVLTF. The chain recombines TRBV7-6 with TRBJ2-6; no definite D call. Germline assignment: CDR1 SGHVS and CDR2 FNYEAQ. V lost 5 bases and J lost 1, with 9 bases in between. This CDR3 is built from 15 residues.

This clonotype has a single count. V and J are TRBV12-3 or TRBV12-4 and TRBJ2-7; 8 bases align to TRBD2. Germline trimming cut 5 bases from V and 3 bases from J; bases unmatched to any gene: 9. The length of the CDR3 is 15 residues. CDR3 nucleotides: TGTGCCAGCAGTCCGCCGGGACTAGGCGTCTACGAGCAGTACTTC. Amino acid sequence: CASSPPGLGVYEQYF.

Ten or more counts support this clonotype. The chain couples TRBV7-9 to TRBJ1-5; no clear D gene. Trimming took off 4 bases at V and 0 bases at J, with 7 bases between the two ends. Germline V gives CDR1 SEHNR, CDR2 FQNEAQ (reference sequence). This CDR3 spans 14 amino acids. CDR3: CASSYGFSNQPQHF. The DNA for the CDR3 is TGTGCCAGCAGCTATGGATTTAGCAATCAGCCCCAGCATTTT.

This clonotype has just a few counts. This chain uses TRBV6-2 or TRBV6-3 with TRBJ2-7; a weak D match, TRBD2 (5 bases). This CDR3 comprises 15 residues. The ends were cut back, 2 bases at V and 2 bases at J, with 13 bases in the middle. The V gene's germline CDR1 is MNHEY and CDR2 SVGEGT. The CDR3 DNA follows: TGTGCCAGCAGTTACGTATCTAGCCGACCCTACGAGCAGTACTTC. Amino acids: CASSYVSSRPYEQYF.

The chain links TRBV12-3 or TRBV12-4 to TRBJ2-7; TRBD2 aligns across 10 bases. The CDR3 totals 14 residues. J gave up 6 bases and V 3 bases, and 5 bases lay outside the gene matches. CDR3 protein: CASSLLAGVSEQYF. The CDR3 DNA follows: TGTGCCAGCAGTTTGCTAGCGGGAGTTTCCGAGCAGTACTTC.

The V and J genes are TRBV5-5 and TRBJ2-1; D is possibly TRBD2 (5 bases). The germline CDR1 and CDR2 sequences are SGHKS and YYEKEE (reference sequence). The length of the CDR3 is 15 residues. Trimming removed 8 bases at V and 4 bases at J, with 19 bases between. The CDR3 protein is CARSPGYQAYNEQFF. CDR3 nucleotide sequence: TGTGCCAGGAGCCCGGGGTATCAGGCTTACAATGAGCAGTTCTTC. Filled out from reference TRBV5-5 and TRBJ2-1, the complete variable domain reads DAGVTQSPTHLIKTRGQQVTLRCSPISGHKSVSWYQQVLGQGPQFIFQYYEKEERGRGNFPDRFSARQFPNYSSELNVNALLLGDSALYLCARSPGYQAYNEQFFGPGTRLTVL.

This clonotype was detected only a few times. The chain uses TRBV3-1 and TRBJ2-1, with a possible D match to TRBD1 (6 bases). Germline assignment: CDR1 LGHDT and CDR2 YNNKEL (reference sequence). The CDR3 covers 18 residues. V was clipped by 2 bases and J by 0 bases, with 17 bases between them. The CDR3 spells CASSQFRLGQSSYNEQFF. The CDR3 nucleotides read TGTGCCAGCAGCCAATTCCGGTTAGGACAGAGCTCCTACAATGAGCAGTTCTTC.

In its sample, this clonotype was seen many times. The chain uses TRBV4-3 and TRBJ2-7; tentative D call: TRBD1 (6 bases). The V gene lost 4 bases and the J gene lost 2 bases, with 9 bases spanning the gap. The CDR3 totals 13 residues. Germline lookup yields CDR1 LGHNA and CDR2 YSLEER. CDR3 protein: CASSPWTAYEQYF. In DNA form, the CDR3 reads TGCGCCAGCAGCCCTTGGACAGCCTACGAGCAGTACTTC.